The present T cell receptor (beta chain) was sequenced within a study of blood T cell repertoires in COVID-19. Participants were placed into cohorts based on the clinical history they reported. The V gene lost 1 base and the J gene lost 0 bases, with 9 bases spanning the gap. This CDR3 contains 16 residues. Germline values: CDR1 SGHTA, CDR2 FQGNSA. Measured with immunoSEQ multiplex PCR; TCRdb has only the in-frame clones, and not every one. The sample comprises approximately 190,000 clones, 84% of which are singletons, and around 7% rests with the top ten. The V gene is TRBV7-2, the J gene TRBJ2-2; D is possibly TRBD1 (5 bases). The sequence was collected from a man aged 35 to 55 who had recovered from COVID-19. Specimen: PBMCs or T cells enriched from blood (not recorded which). Written as DNA, the CDR3 is TGTGCCAGCAGCTTAGTTGTCAGGGCGAACACCGGGGAGCTGTTTTTT. Translated, it gives CASSLVVRANTGELFF. The full variable domain, in which reference TRBV7-2 and TRBJ2-2 provide the parts outside the CDR3, is GAGVSQSPSNKVTEKGKDVELRCDPISGHTALYWYRQSLGQGLEFLIYFQGNSAPDKSGLPSDRFSAERTGGSVSTLTIQRTQQEDSAVYLCASSLVVRANTGELFFGEGSRLTVL.